The TCR beta chain described here comes from a study of vaccination effects on CD4 cells after COVID-19. Study-level background: Two-dose BNT162b2 or mRNA-1273 vaccination was given to participants. The study sampled a couple of convalescent patients 16 days and one week before vaccination. Study conclusions and caveats: Clones from infection and from vaccination both contracted markedly late after vaccination.

Comments on this clone: What it recognizes is unknown.

This CDR3 comprises 13 residues. Germline V CDR1 and CDR2: SGHDT, YYEEEE. Trimming removed 6 bases from V and 7 bases from J, with 16 bases in between. Assay used: immunoSEQ multiplex PCR; TCRdb lists only in-frame clones, some missing. The data hold under 50,000 clones, with approximately 81% observed a single time. The culture ran for approximately 10 days before CD4+ T cells were isolated. It was between March and December 2020 that the person had a SARS-CoV-2 infection confirmed by PCR. The clonotype was recovered from a human donor who had a prior SARS-CoV-2 infection. The source was CD4+ T cells from PBMCs cultured without peptide, collected before COVID-19 vaccination. The gene calls are TRBV5-6 and TRBJ1-2, with D uncertain. CDR3 in amino acids: CASTPRLGIGYTF. The CDR3, as DNA: TGTGCCAGCACCCCCCGGCTGGGCATTGGCTACACCTTC.